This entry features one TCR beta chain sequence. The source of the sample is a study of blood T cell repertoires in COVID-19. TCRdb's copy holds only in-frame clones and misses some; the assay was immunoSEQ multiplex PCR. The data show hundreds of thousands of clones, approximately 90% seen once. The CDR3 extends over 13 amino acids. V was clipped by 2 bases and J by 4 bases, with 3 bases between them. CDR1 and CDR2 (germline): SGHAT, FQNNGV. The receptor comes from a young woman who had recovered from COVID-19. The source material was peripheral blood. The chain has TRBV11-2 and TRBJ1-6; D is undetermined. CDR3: CASSLQYNSPLHF. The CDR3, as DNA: TGTGCCAGCAGCTTACAGTATAATTCACCCCTCCACTTT. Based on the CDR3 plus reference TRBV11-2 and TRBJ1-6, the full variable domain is EAGVAQSPRYKIIEKRQSVAFWCNPISGHATLYWYQQILGQGPKLLIQFQNNGVVDDSQLPKDRFSAERLKGVDSTLKIQPAKLEDSAVYLCASSLQYNSPLHFGNGTRLTVT.